The clone carrying this T cell receptor (beta chain) appeared a few times. The CDR3 is made up of 13 amino acids. V lost 3 bases and J lost 5, with 9 bases in between. TCRdb passed the RT-PCR reads through MiXCR, listing each CDR3 protein once. The data hold about 700,000 distinct CDR3 sequences, with about 14% observed a single time. The V call is TRBV12-3 or TRBV12-4, the J call TRBJ2-3, with D perhaps matching TRBD1 or TRBD2 (5 bases each). This receptor was obtained from a female donor in good health, serving as a healthy control. Source material: memory CD4+ T cells from blood. CDR3 in amino acids: CASSLIGGDTQYF. The CDR3 region has the DNA TGTGCCAGCAGTTTGATTGGGGGAGATACGCAGTATTTT.